This entry lists 5 T cell receptor beta chains sequenced from one sample in a study of Graves' ophthalmopathy and Graves' hyperthyroidism. Amplification targeted the TCR beta CDR3 regions, with RNA transcripts as the source material. HTBI primers were used in a first-round RT-PCR, which preceded a second-round multiplex PCR. In TCRdb, the multiplex PCR reads were re-called with MiXCR into one record per CDR3 protein. The sample yields 740,000 or so distinct CDR3 sequences, 40% seen once. The sequencing input was peripheral blood. These receptors were taken from an adult man with Graves' ophthalmopathy.

For this clonotype: No conserved phenylalanine or tryptophan ends this CDR3, so it is likely a read error. This chain connects TRBV2 to TRBJ1-1, with 7 bases aligning to TRBD1. The CDR3 runs 15 residues. CDR1 is SNHLY, CDR2 FYNNEI, per germline. Trimming removed 7 bases from V and 1 base from J; junction bases left unmatched: 9. CDR3 sequence reads: CASINLGQQNTEAFS. The CDR3, as DNA: TGTGCCAGCATTAACTTGGGACAGCAGAACACTGAAGCTTTCTCT.

In regard to this clonotype: A much larger clone differs by one base, so this may be a read error. The chain uses TRBV2 and TRBJ2-7; D call uncertain. V gave up 9 bases and J gave up 6 bases, with 15 bases separating them. Germline-derived CDR1 and CDR2 are SNHLY and FYNNEI. This CDR3 has 12 residues. As DNA, the CDR3 is TGTGCCAGTTCAAGTGGCATAGGCGAGCAGTACTTC. Its protein product is CASSSGIGEQYF.

As to this clonotype: Germline is not matched at one junction end, which may reflect a read error. V gene TRBV20-1 combines with J gene TRBJ2-7, with D possibly TRBD2 on 6 matching bases. The CDR3 is 12 amino acids. The germline CDR1 and CDR2 sequences are DFQATT and SNEGSKA (reference sequence). DNA for the CDR3: TGCAGTGCTAGCGGGAGATCGTACGAGGAGTACTTC. This encodes CSASGRSYEEYF.

The chain joins TRBV4-1 to TRBJ1-2, with D unresolved. The CDR3 totals 13 residues. Germline loops: CDR1 MGHRA, CDR2 YSYEKL. With 4 bases removed from V and 5 bases from J, the gap between germline ends came to 11 bases. Here the CDR3 reads CASSLSPTYGYTF. In nucleotides, the CDR3 is TGCGCCAGCAGCCTGTCACCTACTTATGGCTACACCTTC.

The chain recombines TRBV6-5 with TRBJ2-2; a possible D gene is TRBD1 (5 bases). In germline, CDR1 is MNHEY, CDR2 SVGAGI. V lost 6 bases and J 11 bases, leaving 16 bases between the germline ends. The CDR3 length is 13 residues. CDR3 nucleotides: TGTGCCAGCAGCGTCGAAGCAGACAGTGAGCTGTTTTTT. As protein: CASSVEADSELFF.